This T cell receptor beta chain was sequenced during a study of tumor-infiltrating lymphocytes in primary liver carcinoma. Notes on the study in general: Blood's top-250-clone fraction was significantly lower than that of tumors (p = 0.039).

Regarding this clonotype: Antigen unknown. A much larger clonotype is one base distant, so this may be a read error.

The source material, 20-30 mg of unsorted bulk tissue, was used to co-extract RNA and DNA. Among the patients, all had chronic HBV infection and none had been treated. All tumor samples contained more than 75% viable tumor cells. From around 500 ng of total RNA, TCR beta-specific cDNA was reverse-transcribed using a constant-region primer. Libraries covering TCR beta were generated through three nested multiplex PCR rounds (using a slightly modified ARM-PCR). Both of the initial two PCR rounds ran for about 11 cycles and employed TRBV1-TRBV30 forward primers alongside a C-beta reverse primer. Using its own MiXCR run on the multiplex PCR reads, TCRdb lists one record per CDR3 protein. The repertoire has about 84,000 distinct CDR3 sequences, 60% to 75% of them found once; the top ten carry 19%. Germline assignment: CDR1 SEHNR and CDR2 FQNEAQ (reference sequence). CDR3 size: 13 residues.

This sequence originates from a man aged 40-49 years with primary liver carcinoma and hepatitis B virus infection. Sequenced input: liver tumor tissue from sampling region 1. Subset denoted: tumor region T1, superior pole. The chain carries TRBV7-9 and TRBJ2-3; a weak D match, TRBD2 (5 bases). The CDR3 coding sequence is TGTGCCAGCAGCTTTTTTGAGGGTGATACGCGGTATTTT. Its protein is CASSFFEGDTRYF. The full variable domain, rest sourced from reference TRBV7-9 and TRBJ2-3, is DTGVSQNPRHKITKRGQNVTFRCDPISEHNRLYWYRQTLGQGPEFLTYFQNEAQLEKSRLLSDRFSAERPKGSFSTLEIQRTEQGDSAMYLCASSFFEGDTRYFGPGTRLTVL.